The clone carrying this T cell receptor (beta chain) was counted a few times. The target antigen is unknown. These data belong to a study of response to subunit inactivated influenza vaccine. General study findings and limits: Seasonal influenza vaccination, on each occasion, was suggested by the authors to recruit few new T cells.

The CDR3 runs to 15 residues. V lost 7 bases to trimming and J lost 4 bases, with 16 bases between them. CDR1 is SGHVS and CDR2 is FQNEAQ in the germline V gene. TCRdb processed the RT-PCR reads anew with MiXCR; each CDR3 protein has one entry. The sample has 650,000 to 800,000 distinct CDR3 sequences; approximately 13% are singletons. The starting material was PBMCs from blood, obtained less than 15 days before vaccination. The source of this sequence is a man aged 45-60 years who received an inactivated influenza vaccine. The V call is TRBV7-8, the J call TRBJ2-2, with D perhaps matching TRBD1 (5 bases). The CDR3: CASITDSYITGELFF. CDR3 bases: TGTGCCAGCATAACCGACAGCTATATCACCGGGGAGCTGTTTTTT.